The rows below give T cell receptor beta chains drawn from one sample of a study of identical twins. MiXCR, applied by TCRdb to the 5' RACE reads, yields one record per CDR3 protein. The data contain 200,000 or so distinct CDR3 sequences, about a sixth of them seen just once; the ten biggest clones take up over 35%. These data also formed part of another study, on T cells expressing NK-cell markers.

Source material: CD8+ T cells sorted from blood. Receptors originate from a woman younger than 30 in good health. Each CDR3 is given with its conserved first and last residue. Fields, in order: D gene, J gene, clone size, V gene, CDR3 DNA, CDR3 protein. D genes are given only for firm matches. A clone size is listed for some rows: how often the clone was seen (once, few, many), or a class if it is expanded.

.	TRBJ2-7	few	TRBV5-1	TGCGCCAGCAGAGGGGGAGGATTTTCCTACGAGCAGTACTTC	CASRGGGFSYEQYF
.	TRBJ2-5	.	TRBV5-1	TGCGCCAGCAGCTTGGAGGGGCCTAGACTAGTAACCGAAGAGACCCAGTACTTC	CASSLEGPRLVTEETQYF
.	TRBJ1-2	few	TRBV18	TGTGCCAGCTCACCGACAGAGACCCATAACTATGGCTACACCTTC	CASSPTETHNYGYTF
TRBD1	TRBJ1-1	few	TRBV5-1	TGCGCCAGCAGCTTGGTGTCAGGGGGTAGACCTGAAGCTTTCTTT	CASSLVSGGRPEAFF
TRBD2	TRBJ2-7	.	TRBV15	TGTGCCACCAGTACCGTTTTCGGGGGGAGCTACGAGCAGTACTTC	CATSTVFGGSYEQYF
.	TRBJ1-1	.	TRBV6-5	TGTGCCAGCAGTCACACGGTGTCAGGTTTGAACACTGAAGCTTTCTTT	CASSHTVSGLNTEAFF
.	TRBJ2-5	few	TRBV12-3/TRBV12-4	TGTGCCAGCAGTTCACTTCAGGAGACCCAGTACTTC	CASSSLQETQYF
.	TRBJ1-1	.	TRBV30	TGTGCCCTATCTAGGGCTGGGGCTTTCTTT	CALSRAGAFF
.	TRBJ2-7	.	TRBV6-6	TGTGCCAGCAGTTACGAGGCGGACTACGAGCAGTACTTC	CASSYEADYEQYF
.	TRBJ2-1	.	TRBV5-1	TGCGCCAGCAGCTGGGACATCCTCTCCTACAATGAGCAGTTCTTC	CASSWDILSYNEQFF
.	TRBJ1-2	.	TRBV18	TGTGCCAGCTCACCACCGATCTTCCAGGCATCCTTCTCTGATGGCTACACCTTC	CASSPPIFQASFSDGYTF
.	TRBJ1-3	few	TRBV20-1	TGCAGTGCCGGCTCTGGAAACACCATATATTTT	CSAGSGNTIYF
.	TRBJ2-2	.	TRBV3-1	TGTGCCAGCAGCCAAGATCTGGAGGGTTTAGGCACCGGGGAGCTGTTTTTT	CASSQDLEGLGTGELFF
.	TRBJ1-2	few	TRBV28	TGTGCCAGCAGTTTTCGCGGGACCGCCTATGGCTACACCTTC	CASSFRGTAYGYTF
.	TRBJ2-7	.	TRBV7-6	TGTGCCAGCAGCCCCGAGATGACACTCTCCTACGAGCAGTACTTC	CASSPEMTLSYEQYF
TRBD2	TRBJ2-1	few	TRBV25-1	TGTGCCAGCAGTATGAGCGGGAGCTACAATGAGCAGTTCTTC	CASSMSGSYNEQFF
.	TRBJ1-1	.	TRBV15	TGTGCCACCAGCAGAGCCCGGAGTACTGAAGCTTTCTTT	CATSRARSTEAFF
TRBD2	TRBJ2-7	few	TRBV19	TGTGCCAGTAGTACTAGCGGGATATACGAGCAGTACTTC	CASSTSGIYEQYF
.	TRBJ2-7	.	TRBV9	TGTGCCAGCAGCGTGGGGGGGGGACAGTCCTACGAGCAGTACTTC	CASSVGGGQSYEQYF
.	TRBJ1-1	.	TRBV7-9	TGTGCCAGCAGCTTGGAGGAACAAGCTTTCTTT	CASSLEEQAFF
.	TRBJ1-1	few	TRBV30	TGTGCCTGGAGCCCAGACGGCTTGAACACTGAAGCTTTCTTT	CAWSPDGLNTEAFF
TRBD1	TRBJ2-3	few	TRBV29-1	TGCAGCGTTGAAAGTCGGACAGGCCACACAGATACGCAGTATTTT	CSVESRTGHTDTQYF
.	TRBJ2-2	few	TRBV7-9	TGTGCCAGCAGCTTAGAAGTATCCGGGGAGCTGTTTTTT	CASSLEVSGELFF
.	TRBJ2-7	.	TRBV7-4	TGTGCCAGCAGCTTGGAGACAGACCAAGGAGAGCAGTACTTC	CASSLETDQGEQYF
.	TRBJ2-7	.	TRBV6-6	TGTGCCAGCTCCAACGCAGGAGCCTACGAGCAGTACTTC	CASSNAGAYEQYF
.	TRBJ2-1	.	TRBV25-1	TGTGCCAGCAGTATTTATGAGCAGTTCTTC	CASSIYEQFF
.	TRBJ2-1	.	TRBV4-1	TGCGCCAGCAGCCGCACCGGGCAGTCCTACAATGAGCAGTTCTTC	CASSRTGQSYNEQFF
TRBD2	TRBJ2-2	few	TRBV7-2	TGTGCCAGCAGCTTAGATCCAGCGGGGACCGGGGAGCTGTTTTTT	CASSLDPAGTGELFF
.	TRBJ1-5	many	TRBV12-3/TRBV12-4	TGTGCCAGCAGTCAGACCGGGTGGGTAGGTCCCCAGCATTTT	CASSQTGWVGPQHF
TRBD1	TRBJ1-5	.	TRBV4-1	TGCGCCAGCAGCCAAGATCTGTGGACAGGGCTTAGCAATCAGCCCCAGCATTTT	CASSQDLWTGLSNQPQHF
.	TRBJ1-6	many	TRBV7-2	TGTGCCAGCAGCCTCGGACAGACCTATAATTCACCCCTCCACTTT	CASSLGQTYNSPLHF
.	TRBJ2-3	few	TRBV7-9	TGTGCCAGCGACAGCGGCACAGATACGCAGTATTTT	CASDSGTDTQYF
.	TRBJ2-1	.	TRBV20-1	TGCAGTGCTAATGACCTTGGGTTTGAGCAGTTCTTC	CSANDLGFEQFF
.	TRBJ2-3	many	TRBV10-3	TGTGCCATCAGTGAGGCCATACAAACAGATACGCAGTATTTT	CAISEAIQTDTQYF
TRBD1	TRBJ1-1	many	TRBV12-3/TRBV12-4	TGTGCCAGCACCATGACAGGGGGCGAGGCTGAAGCTTTCTTT	CASTMTGGEAEAFF
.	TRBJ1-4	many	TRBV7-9	TGTGCCAGCAGCTTACAGAGGACAGAGGCCCAAAAACTGTTTTTT	CASSLQRTEAQKLFF
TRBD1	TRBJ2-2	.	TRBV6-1	TGTGCCAGCAGGACAGGGACGAACACCGGGGAGCTGTTTTTT	CASRTGTNTGELFF
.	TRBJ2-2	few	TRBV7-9	TGTGCCAGCGGATTCCCGGGGGGCTCACCCGGGGAGCTGTTTTTT	CASGFPGGSPGELFF
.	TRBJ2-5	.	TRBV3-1	TGTGCCAGCAGCCAAGCCTGGGAGACCCAGTACTTC	CASSQAWETQYF
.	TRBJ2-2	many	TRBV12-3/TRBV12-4	TGTGCCAGCAGCTCCGACGGAACCGGGGAGCTGTTTTTT	CASSSDGTGELFF
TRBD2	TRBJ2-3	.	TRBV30	TGTGCCTGGAGCCAAACCGGCGGGGGGGATACGCAGTATTTT	CAWSQTGGGDTQYF
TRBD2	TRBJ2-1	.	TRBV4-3	TGCGCCAGCAGCCCCCGGATGGCGGGAGGGCTAGATGAGCAGTTCTTC	CASSPRMAGGLDEQFF
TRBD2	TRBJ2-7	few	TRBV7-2	TGTGCCAGCAGACCTAGCGGGGGGGAGTTGTACGAGCAGTACTTC	CASRPSGGELYEQYF
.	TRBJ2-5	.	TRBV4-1	TGCGCCAGCAGCCTTCTAGCCGGGATGGGAGAGACCCAGTACTTC	CASSLLAGMGETQYF
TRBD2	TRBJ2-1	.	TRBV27	TGTGCCAGCAGTATAACCCGGACTAGCGATGAGCAGTTCTTC	CASSITRTSDEQFF
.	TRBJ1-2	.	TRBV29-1	TGCAGCGCCCCGGAAGAGGAAGCCCTTGGCTACACCTTC	CSAPEEEALGYTF
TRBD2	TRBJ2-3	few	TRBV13	TGTGCCAGCAGCTCACTCACACACAGTCCCGGGGGGTTGGCAGATACGCAGTATTTT	CASSSLTHSPGGLADTQYF
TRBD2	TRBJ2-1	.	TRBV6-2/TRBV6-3	TGTGCCAGCAGTCGACCCCGTACTAGCGGGGGGGAAGGTGAGCAGTTCTTC	CASSRPRTSGGEGEQFF
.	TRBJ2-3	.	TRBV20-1	TGCAGTGCTACCGGGAGCCGAAGCACAGATACGCAGTATTTT	CSATGSRSTDTQYF
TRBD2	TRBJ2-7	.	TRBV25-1	TGTGCCAGCAGTGACCTAAGGGGACTAGCCCACGAGCAGTACTTC	CASSDLRGLAHEQYF
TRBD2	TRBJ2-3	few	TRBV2	TGTGCCAGCAGCGGGGGGGTGCTGAGCACAGATACGCAGTATTTT	CASSGGVLSTDTQYF
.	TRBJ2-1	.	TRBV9	TGTGCCAGCAGCGTAGGGGGTCTCAACAATGAGCAGTTCTTC	CASSVGGLNNEQFF
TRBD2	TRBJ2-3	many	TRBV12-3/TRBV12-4	TGTGCCAGCAGTCCTAGCGGGGGGGCCTTATACACAGATACGCAGTATTTT	CASSPSGGALYTDTQYF
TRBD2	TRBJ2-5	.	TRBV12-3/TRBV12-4	TGTGCCAGCAGTTCCCCTCCTTTAGCGGGGGGCGAAGAGACCCAGTACTTC	CASSSPPLAGGEETQYF
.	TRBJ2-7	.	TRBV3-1	TGTGCCTCTGCAAATACGGTCCACGAGCAGTACTTC	CASANTVHEQYF
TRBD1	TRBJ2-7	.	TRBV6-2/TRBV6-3	TGTGCCAGCAGTCCCCGACAGGGGGCTCTTTACGAGCAGTACTTC	CASSPRQGALYEQYF
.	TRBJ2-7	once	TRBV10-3	TGTGCCATCAGCGCGACAGGTTCCTACGAGCAGTACTTC	CAISATGSYEQYF